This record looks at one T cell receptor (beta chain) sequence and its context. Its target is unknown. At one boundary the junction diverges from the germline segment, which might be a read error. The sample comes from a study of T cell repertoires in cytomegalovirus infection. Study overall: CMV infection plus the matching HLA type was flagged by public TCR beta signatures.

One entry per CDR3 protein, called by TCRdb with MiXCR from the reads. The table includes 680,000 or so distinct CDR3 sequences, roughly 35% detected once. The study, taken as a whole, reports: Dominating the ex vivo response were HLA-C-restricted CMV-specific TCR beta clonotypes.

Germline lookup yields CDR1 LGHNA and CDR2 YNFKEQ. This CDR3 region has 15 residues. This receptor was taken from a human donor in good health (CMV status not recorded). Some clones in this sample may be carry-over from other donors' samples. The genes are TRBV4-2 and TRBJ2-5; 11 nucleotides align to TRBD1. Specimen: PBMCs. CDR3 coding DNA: TGTGCCAGCAGCCAAGGGGACAGGGGGGAAGAGACCCCGTACTTC. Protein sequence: CASSQGDRGEETPYF.